A single sample is the source of the 29 T cell receptor beta chains below, sequenced in a study of cytomegalovirus exposure and HLA in healthy donors. Primers: 60 Vbeta forward and 13 Jbeta reverse. Measured with immunoSEQ multiplex PCR; TCRdb has only the in-frame clones, and not every one. In total, the table holds about 44,000 clones. The sequenced sample consisted of PBMCs. These receptors were taken from a male donor in good health and CMV-seronegative.

The chain is built from TRBV27 and TRBJ1-1; 10 nucleotides line up with TRBD1. Germline V lookup: CDR1 MNHEY, CDR2 SMNVEV (reference sequence). The CDR3 runs 14 residues. Unmatched junction bases numbered 1, after V lost 2 bases and J lost 4 bases. The CDR3 sequence is CASSLGTGVTEAFF. The DNA of the CDR3 is TGTGCCAGCAGTTTAGGGACAGGGGTCACTGAAGCTTTCTTT.

The chain carries TRBV7-8 and TRBJ2-1; 8 bases align to TRBD1. The CDR3 loop spans 15 amino acids. Trimming removed 5 bases from V and 2 bases from J; junction bases left unmatched: 5. Germline V gene lookup returns CDR1 SGHVS and CDR2 FQNEAQ. CDR3 in amino acids: CASSLTGGPYNEQFF. The DNA of the CDR3 is TGTGCCAGCAGCCTCACAGGGGGGCCCTACAATGAGCAGTTCTTC.

The rearrangement uses TRBV5-4 and TRBJ2-1, with 8 bases lining up with TRBD1. Looked up from germline, CDR1 is SGHNT and CDR2 is YYREEE (reference sequence). The CDR3 sequence is 15 residues long. The V and J ends lost 0 bases and 6 bases, in that order; junction bases with no gene match: 5. CDR3 amino acids: CASSLVGQGPNEQFF. As DNA, the CDR3 is TGTGCCAGCAGCTTGGTAGGACAGGGACCCAATGAGCAGTTCTTC.

The V call is TRBV28, the J call TRBJ2-7; D remains ambiguous. The CDR3 spans 15 residues. V was trimmed by 6 bases and J by 0 bases, leaving 15 bases between them. Germline V gives CDR1 MDHEN, CDR2 SYDVKM. CDR3 residues: CASSPRFRRSYEQYF. The CDR3 DNA reads as TGTGCCAGCAGCCCTCGGTTCAGGCGCTCCTACGAGCAGTACTTC.

This sequence joins TRBV18 and TRBJ2-1; 8 positions match TRBD2. V dropped 4 bases and J dropped 0; count of bases not matched to a gene: 8. This CDR3 contains 17 residues. Germline CDR1 reads KGHSH; CDR2 reads LQKENI. CDR3 in DNA: TGTGCCAGCTCACTGAACGGACTAGCCATCTCCTACAATGAGCAGTTCTTC. Protein: CASSLNGLAISYNEQFF.

This chain links TRBV7-2 with TRBJ2-2, with 10 bases identical to TRBD2. V lost 4 bases and J lost 7; bases outside the gene matches: 12. CDR3 length: 17 amino acids. Germline V gives CDR1 SGHTA, CDR2 FQGNSA. CDR3 sequence (DNA): TGTGCCAGCAGCTCTCAAGCGGGAGGGAATAGAATCGGGGAGCTGTTTTTT. Protein: CASSSQAGGNRIGELFF.

This chain links TRBV2 with TRBJ2-7; perhaps TRBD1 as D (5 bases). CDR3 size: 13 residues. The V end was cut by 5 bases, the J end by 3 bases, with 11 bases between. CDR1 is SNHLY, CDR2 FYNNEI, per germline. The CDR3 loop reads CASSLQGGYEQYF. CDR3 coding DNA: TGTGCCAGCAGTCTCCAGGGCGGCTACGAGCAGTACTTC. Looking up the rest from reference TRBV2 and TRBJ2-7 gives the full variable domain: EPEVTQTPSHQVTQMGQEVILRCVPISNHLYFYWYRQILGQKVEFLVSFYNNEISEKSEIFDDQFSVERPDGSNFTLKIRSTKLEDSAMYFCASSLQGGYEQYFGPGTRLTVT.

The CDR3 sequence is CASSEGTSTGELFF. Here the CDR3 DNA reads TGTGCCAGCAGTGAAGGGACTAGCACCGGGGAGCTGTTTTTT. V gene TRBV6-1 combines with J gene TRBJ2-2, with 7 nucleotides matching TRBD2. Germline V gene data show CDR1 as MNHNS and CDR2 as SASEGT. J lost 4 bases, V lost 1 base, and 0 bases had no gene match. The CDR3 is 14 amino acids.

The chain recombines TRBV9 with TRBJ1-1; D unclear. The germline gives CDR1 SGDLS, CDR2 YYNGEE. With 0 bases removed from V and 1 base from J, the gap between germline ends came to 4 bases. There are 13 residues in the CDR3. The CDR3: CASSVAQNTEAFF. The CDR3 DNA is TGTGCCAGCAGCGTAGCCCAGAACACTGAAGCTTTCTTT.

The chain is built from TRBV7-2 and TRBJ2-1; 8 positions agree with TRBD2. Trimming at V came to 0 bases and at J to 5 bases, leaving 0 bases not matched to a gene. The CDR3 is 14 amino acids. In germline, CDR1 is SGHTA, CDR2 FQGNSA. The CDR3 nucleotides are TGTGCCAGCAGCTTAGCACTAGCGGACAATGAGCAGTTCTTC. This encodes CASSLALADNEQFF.

The CDR3 protein is CASRGGDSERRPYEQYF. The CDR3 coding sequence is TGTGCCAGCAGGGGCGGGGACAGCGAACGTCGTCCCTACGAGCAGTACTTC. The V and J genes are TRBV6-7 and TRBJ2-7; tentative D call: TRBD1 (7 bases). TRBV6-7 carries the ORF label, with uncertain function. V was pared by 6 bases and J by 2 bases, with 23 bases between. This CDR3 is 17 amino acids long.

On this clone itself: No conserved phenylalanine or tryptophan is present at the end of the CDR3, so a read error is the likely explanation. No DNA is shown, since the ends of the CDR3 on it are uncertain; the CDR3 is the one TCRdb lists. The V gene is TRBV6-1, the J gene TRBJ2-3; the table's D gene call, TRBD1, was not cross checked with the DNA. Germline V gives CDR1 MNHNS, CDR2 SASEGT. Counting both end residues, the CDR3 totals 15 amino acids. CDR3 residues: CASSEALQGRGRSAL.

Comment on this clone: At one of its ends the junction is not consistent with the germline gene, which may arise from a read error. The V call is TRBV7-7, the J call TRBJ2-5, with a tentative D call TRBD1 (6 bases). This CDR3 is built from 14 residues. From germline, CDR1 is SSHAT and CDR2 FNYEAQ (reference sequence). The DNA for the CDR3 is TGTGCTAGCAGCTTAGCACAGGGATCAAAGACCCAGTACTTC. Translation: CASSLAQGSKTQYF.

The rearrangement links TRBV11-2 to TRBJ1-6, with D unresolved. V was clipped by 1 base and J by 7 bases, with 8 bases between them. From germline, CDR1 is SGHAT and CDR2 FQNNGV. The CDR3 extends over 14 amino acids. As DNA, the CDR3 is TGTGCCAGCAGCTTAGTTCCACTAAATTCACCCCTCCACTTT. Its translation is CASSLVPLNSPLHF.

This chain joins TRBV7-3 and TRBJ2-7, with TRBD1 as a possible D gene (5 bases). Germline V CDR1 and CDR2: SGHTA, FQGTGA. The CDR3 totals 19 residues. V gave up 5 bases and J gave up 2 bases, with 28 bases separating them. CDR3 coding DNA: TGTGCCAGCAGCACCCATACAGGAATGCACTCCTACCCCACCTACGAGCAGTACTTC. Protein: CASSTHTGMHSYPTYEQYF. Full variable domain (rest looked up from reference TRBV7-3 and TRBJ2-7): GAGVSQTPSNKVTEKGKYVELRCDPISGHTALYWYRQSLGQGPEFLIYFQGTGAADDSGLPNDRFFAVRPEGSVSTLKIQRTERGDSAVYLCASSTHTGMHSYPTYEQYFGPGTRLTVT.

V and J are TRBV2 and TRBJ1-1; 10 bases match TRBD1. The CDR3 contains 15 residues. Germline CDR1 reads SNHLY; CDR2 reads FYNNEI. After removal of 6 bases from V and 8 bases from J, the junction contained 12 bases not matched to a gene. CDR3 sequence reads: CASRDMSDRGQEAFF. As DNA, the CDR3 is TGTGCCAGCAGAGATATGAGTGACAGGGGGCAGGAAGCTTTCTTT.

The chain employs TRBV27 and TRBJ2-1, with 12 bases that match TRBD2. The trim removed 5 bases at V and 9 bases at J, leaving 14 bases unmatched. The germline V gene encodes CDR1 MNHEY and CDR2 SMNVEV (reference sequence). The CDR3 spans 17 residues. Here the CDR3 DNA reads TGTGCCAGCAGTCTACTGCGGCTAGCGGGAGGGCCGAGTGAGCAGTTCTTC. Residues: CASSLLRLAGGPSEQFF.

Notes on this clone: Its ends do not fully match the called genes, so a read error is possible. The chain carries TRBV7-7 and TRBJ2-1; the match to TRBD2 covers 9 bases. CDR1 is SSHAT, CDR2 FNYEAQ, per germline (reference sequence). This CDR3 spans 15 amino acids. The CDR3 nucleotides are TGTGCTAGCAGCTTATCACTTAGCGGGAGAAATGAGCAGTTCTTC. Translation: CASSLSLSGRNEQFF.

This chain links TRBV18 with TRBJ1-2, with D hard to call. The ends were cut back, 4 bases at V and 6 bases at J, with 12 bases in the middle. Germline lookup yields CDR1 KGHSH and CDR2 LQKENI. The CDR3 has 13 residues. CDR3 sequence: CASSQIEEDGYTF. In DNA, the CDR3 is TGTGCCAGCTCACAAATAGAGGAAGATGGCTACACCTTC.

This sequence joins TRBV7-8 and TRBJ2-4; 10 bases are shared with TRBD2. Germline values: CDR1 SGHVS, CDR2 FQNEAQ. The CDR3 consists of 19 residues. Losses at the gene ends were 4 bases for V and 0 bases for J; bases not matched to a gene: 12. Here the CDR3 reads CASSSLTSGRGLAKNIQYF. DNA for the CDR3: TGTGCCAGCAGCTCTCTGACTAGCGGGCGGGGGTTAGCCAAAAACATTCAGTACTTC.

The chain has TRBV15 and TRBJ2-1; D is uncertain. This CDR3 is 16 amino acids long. Trimming took 0 bases from V and 0 from J, leaving 9 bases between them. In germline, CDR1 is LNHNV, CDR2 YYDKDF (reference sequence). For the CDR3, the DNA is TGTGCCACCAGCAGAGAGAGGCCCGGCTCCTACAATGAGCAGTTCTTC. Translated: CATSRERPGSYNEQFF. The whole variable domain, filled in from reference TRBV15 and TRBJ2-1, reads DAMVIQNPRYQVTQFGKPVTLSCSQTLNHNVMYWYQQKSSQAPKLLFHYYDKDFNNEADTPDNFQSRRPNTSFCFLDIRSPGLGDTAMYLCATSRERPGSYNEQFFGPGTRLTVL.

This rearrangement joins TRBV19 to TRBJ2-3; 9 nucleotides agree with TRBD1. V was clipped by 5 bases and J by 5 bases; unmatched bases: 11. This CDR3 is built from 16 residues. Germline-derived CDR1 and CDR2 are LNHDA and SQIVND (reference sequence). CDR3 amino acids: CASSQWTGVDGDTQYF. The CDR3 nucleotides read TGTGCCAGTAGTCAGTGGACAGGGGTCGACGGAGATACGCAGTATTTT.

CDR3 sequence: CASSYYRTSGSYNEQFF. CDR3 in DNA: TGCGCCAGCAGCTATTACCGGACTAGCGGCTCCTACAATGAGCAGTTCTTC. The rearrangement joins TRBV5-1 to TRBJ2-1, with TRBD2 matching over 10 bases. With 3 bases clipped from V and 0 bases from J, the junction kept 6 bases outside the gene matches. The CDR3 is made up of 17 amino acids. Germline loops: CDR1 SGHRS, CDR2 YFSETQ.

The V call is TRBV7-9, the J call TRBJ2-7, with a possible D match to TRBD1 (6 bases). The V gene lost 2 bases and the J gene lost 0 bases, with 14 bases spanning the gap. The CDR3 spans 16 residues. Germline V gene sequence: CDR1 SEHNR, CDR2 FQNEAQ (reference sequence). The CDR3 region is CASSLSTGTVSYEQYF. CDR3 bases: TGTGCCAGCAGCTTATCGACAGGCACGGTCTCCTACGAGCAGTACTTC.

The rearrangement joins TRBV5-6 to TRBJ1-3; TRBD1 matches 7 bases. The CDR3 consists of 18 residues. V shed 3 bases and J 0 bases; nucleotides not matched to a gene: 12. CDR1 is SGHDT, CDR2 YYEEEE, per germline. CDR3 in amino acids: CASSSFRTGVFSGNTIYF. CDR3 DNA sequence: TGTGCCAGCAGCTCCTTTAGGACAGGAGTCTTCTCTGGAAACACCATATATTTT.

The chain joins TRBV4-2 to TRBJ2-6, with D possibly matching TRBD2 (6 bases). This CDR3 is 18 amino acids long. The germline gives CDR1 LGHNA, CDR2 YNFKEQ. V lost 0 bases to trimming and J lost 0 bases, with 12 bases between them. The CDR3 reads CASSQEGLRISGANVLTF. In DNA, the CDR3 is TGTGCCAGCAGCCAAGAAGGACTACGAATCTCTGGGGCCAACGTCCTGACTTTC.

The rearrangement uses TRBV18 and TRBJ2-7, with TRBD1 as a possible D gene (6 bases). CDR1 is KGHSH, CDR2 LQKENI, per germline. V lost 6 bases and J lost 2, with 14 bases in between. The CDR3 sequence is 14 residues long. CDR3 nucleotide sequence: TGTGCCAGCTCGCCGGACAGAGCGACCTACGAGCAGTACTTC. Protein product: CASSPDRATYEQYF.

This chain uses TRBV29-1 with TRBJ2-1, with D maybe TRBD1 (6 bases). The CDR3 consists of 14 residues. Germline loops: CDR1 SQVTM, CDR2 ANQGSEA. V lost 7 bases and J 9 bases, leaving 22 bases between the germline ends. Here the CDR3 DNA reads TGCAGCGCTTCAAACAGGGCTGGGAGCGGTGAGCAGTTCTTC. Protein sequence: CSASNRAGSGEQFF.

The genes are TRBV18 and TRBJ2-2; TRBD2 agrees at 12 bases. The CDR3 runs 15 residues. Germline V CDR1 and CDR2: KGHSH, LQKENI. The V and J ends lost 5 bases and 6 bases, in that order; junction bases with no gene match: 4. CDR3: CASSETSGSAGELFF. DNA of the CDR3: TGTGCCAGCTCAGAGACTAGCGGGAGCGCCGGGGAGCTGTTTTTT.